What follows describes a single T cell receptor beta chain. These data originate in a study of control samples from healthy donors and cancer patients. V dropped 0 bases and J dropped 1 base, with 19 bases sitting between them. CDR1 LNHDA and CDR2 SQIVND come from the germline V gene (reference sequence). The CDR3 length is 19 residues. Assay used: immunoSEQ multiplex PCR; TCRdb lists only in-frame clones, some missing. Here the sample spans roughly 59,000 clones, about 92% being singletons. This TCR was sampled from a man aged 40-49 years with colorectal cancer. Sequencing input: PBMCs. The chain employs TRBV19 and TRBJ1-5, with a tentative D call TRBD1 (6 bases). This chain's CDR3 is CASSIEVGQGSVSNQPQHF. Written as DNA, the CDR3 is TGTGCCAGTAGTATAGAGGTGGGTCAGGGGAGCGTCAGCAATCAGCCCCAGCATTTT. The entire variable domain, with the rest obtained from reference TRBV19 and TRBJ1-5, is as follows: DGGITQSPKYLFRKEGQNVTLSCEQNLNHDAMYWYRQDPGQGLRLIYYSQIVNDFQKGDIAEGYSVSREKKESFPLTVTSAQKNPTAFYLCASSIEVGQGSVSNQPQHFGDGTRLSIL.